Listed below are T cell receptor beta chains from one sample, sequenced in a study of vaccination effects on CD4 cells after COVID-19. Method: immunoSEQ multiplex PCR; TCRdb's copy keeps in-frame clones and lacks some. Found here are tens of thousands of clones, around 79% of them singletons; the top ten hold roughly 10%. For these receptors, no antigen is known. The starting material was CD4+ T cells from PBMCs cultured with SARS-CoV-2 spike peptides, obtained before COVID-19 vaccination. All receptors derive from a human donor who received a COVID-19 vaccine. CDR3s include the opening cysteine and the closing phenylalanine or tryptophan. D genes are given only for firm matches. For some rows the clone size is stated as once, few or many, or as a class when expanded; others skip it.

V gene	clone size	J gene	D gene	CDR3 protein	CDR3 DNA
TRBV24-1	-	TRBJ1-5	TRBD1	CATGTVNQPQHF	TGTGCCACCGGGACAGTCAATCAGCCCCAGCATTTT
TRBV5-1	-	TRBJ2-1	-	CASKVQSSYNEQFF	TGCGCCAGCAAGGTCCAGAGCTCCTACAATGAGCAGTTCTTC
TRBV2	-	TRBJ2-1	-	CASLHEYNEQFF	TGTGCCAGCCTCCATGAGTACAATGAGCAGTTCTTC
TRBV12-5	once	TRBJ2-1	TRBD2	CASGGLAGGPNEQFF	TGTGCTAGTGGTGGACTAGCGGGGGGGCCAAATGAGCAGTTCTTC
TRBV18	once	TRBJ1-4	-	CASSPLASMVRGPTNEKLFF	TGTGCCAGCTCACCATTGGCTAGTATGGTCCGGGGCCCGACGAACGAAAAACTGTTTTTT
TRBV7-8	-	TRBJ2-5	TRBD2	CASSLGLAGVQETQYF	TGTGCCAGCAGCTTAGGACTAGCGGGCGTTCAAGAGACCCAGTACTTC
TRBV7-9	-	TRBJ1-4	-	CASKGPVNEKLFF	TGTGCCAGCAAGGGGCCGGTTAATGAAAAACTGTTTTTT
TRBV20-1	-	TRBJ1-1	-	CSAPENTEAFF	TGCAGTGCTCCAGAAAACACTGAAGCTTTCTTT
TRBV7-3	-	TRBJ2-2	-	CASSFKGQGELFF	TGTGCCAGCAGCTTTAAAGGACAGGGGGAGCTGTTTTTT
TRBV12-5	few	TRBJ2-2	-	CASGLRTLYTGELFF	TGTGCTAGTGGTTTGAGGACTCTGTACACCGGGGAGCTGTTTTTT
TRBV6-6	-	TRBJ2-5	-	CASSPGRGAQETQYF	TGTGCCAGCAGCCCTGGACGGGGGGCCCAAGAGACCCAGTACTTC
TRBV6-2/TRBV6-3	-	TRBJ2-1	TRBD2	CASSMTSQSYEQFF	TGTGCCAGCAGTATGACTAGCCAGTCGTATGAGCAGTTCTTC
TRBV20-1	once	TRBJ2-3	-	CSASHGATDTQYF	TGCAGTGCTAGTCACGGGGCGACAGATACGCAGTATTTT
TRBV5-1	-	TRBJ1-2	TRBD1	CASSYLEDWGDRPYGYTF	TGCGCCAGCAGCTATCTTGAGGACTGGGGGGACAGACCTTATGGCTACACCTTC
TRBV29-1	once	TRBJ2-5	-	CSVESQETQYF	TGCAGCGTTGAATCCCAAGAGACCCAGTACTTC
TRBV19	-	TRBJ2-1	TRBD2	CASSSGLAGGRRIDEQFF	TGTGCCAGTAGTTCGGGACTAGCGGGGGGCCGAAGAATCGATGAGCAGTTCTTC
TRBV5-1	-	TRBJ2-5	TRBD1	CASSSPSGTGGWETQYF	TGCGCCAGCAGTTCCCCTTCCGGGACAGGGGGCTGGGAGACCCAGTACTTC
TRBV24-1	-	TRBJ2-5	-	CATSSTSQETQYF	TGTGCCACCAGTAGCACAAGCCAAGAGACCCAGTACTTC
TRBV6-6	-	TRBJ2-1	-	CASSYSGAFDEQFF	TGTGCCAGCAGTTACTCAGGGGCCTTCGATGAGCAGTTCTTC
TRBV5-1	few	TRBJ2-2	-	CASSLARGASTGELFF	TGCGCCAGCAGCTTGGCCAGGGGCGCATCGACCGGGGAGCTGTTTTTT
TRBV20-1	-	TRBJ1-2	-	CSARDLNGYTF	TGCAGTGCTAGAGATCTTAATGGCTACACCTTC
TRBV14	-	TRBJ2-1	TRBD2	CASSQDRLAGGTPLQFF	TGTGCCAGCAGCCAAGATAGACTAGCGGGGGGAACCCCCCTCCAGTTCTTC
TRBV2	-	TRBJ1-6	-	CASSDQGTNNSPLHF	TGTGCCAGCAGTGACCAGGGGACAAATAATTCACCCCTCCACTTT
TRBV7-3	-	TRBJ1-3	TRBD1	CASSSGQGAGNTIYF	TGTGCCAGCAGCTCGGGACAGGGGGCTGGAAACACCATATATTTT
TRBV30	once	TRBJ1-3	-	CAWITSLGNTIYF	TGTGCCTGGATTACCTCTCTTGGCAACACCATATATTTT
TRBV6-5	-	TRBJ1-1	-	CASSRLTRGGTEAFF	TGTGCCAGCAGTCGCCTTACCAGGGGAGGCACTGAAGCTTTCTTT
TRBV6-4	-	TRBJ2-3	TRBD2	CASSDKRGTDTQYF	TGTGCCAGCAGTGACAAGCGGGGGACCGATACGCAGTATTTT
TRBV3-1/TRBV3-2	-	TRBJ2-5	TRBD2	CASSRRGLAEETQYF	TGTGCCAGCAGCCGTAGGGGACTAGCGGAAGAGACCCAGTACTTC
TRBV30	-	TRBJ1-4	TRBD1	CAWSGYRTGTNEKLFF	TGTGCCTGGAGTGGATATAGGACAGGAACAAATGAAAAACTGTTTTTT
TRBV10-3	few	TRBJ1-1	TRBD1	CAISEIGTGGTEAFF	TGTGCCATCAGTGAGATCGGGACAGGGGGCACTGAAGCTTTCTTT
TRBV7-2	-	TRBJ2-2	-	CASSLLGGRNTGELFF	TGTGCCAGCAGCTTACTAGGGGGTAGAAACACCGGGGAGCTGTTTTTT
TRBV5-4	-	TRBJ1-1	-	CASSLDAGNTEAFF	TGTGCCAGCAGCTTGGACGCAGGGAACACTGAAGCTTTCTTT
TRBV28	-	TRBJ2-5	-	CASSVKRETQYF	TGTGCCAGCAGTGTTAAGCGGGAGACCCAGTACTTC
TRBV30	-	TRBJ2-3	-	CAWTLGRAGTDTQYF	TGTGCCTGGACTCTAGGGCGGGCTGGCACAGATACGCAGTATTTT
TRBV11-1	-	TRBJ2-3	-	CASKPGTVSTDTQYF	TGTGCCAGCAAGCCGGGGACCGTAAGCACAGATACGCAGTATTTT
TRBV2	-	TRBJ1-2	-	CASRNSGDRYTF	TGTGCCAGCAGGAATTCAGGCGATCGCTACACCTTC
TRBV7-2	-	TRBJ2-5	-	CASSPPGAGLQTQYF	TGTGCCAGCAGCCCACCCGGCGCAGGGCTACAGACCCAGTACTTC
TRBV7-2	-	TRBJ2-3	-	CASSLRGGRVDTQYF	TGTGCCAGCAGCTTAAGGGGGGGGCGGGTAGATACGCAGTATTTT
TRBV2	-	TRBJ1-1	-	CASSEGGGFIEAFF	TGTGCCAGCAGTGAAGGGGGGGGGTTTATTGAAGCTTTCTTT
TRBV12-3/TRBV12-4	-	TRBJ1-6	TRBD1	CASSAGQPPLHF	TGTGCCAGCAGTGCGGGACAGCCACCCCTCCACTTT